Listed below are T cell receptor beta chains from one sample, sequenced in a study of cytomegalovirus exposure and HLA in healthy donors. This table comes from immunoSEQ multiplex PCR, and its TCRdb copy is limited to in-frame clones, with some not included. The sample records about 150,000 clones, 75% to 80% being singletons. The material sequenced was PBMCs. These receptors came from a middle-aged man in good health and CMV-seropositive. The CDR3 runs from the conserved cysteine through the conserved F or W. Fields, in order: V gene, clone size, J gene, D gene, CDR3 DNA, CDR3 protein. D genes are given only for firm matches. Some rows have no size entry. The others give once, few or many, or a class for an expanded clone.

v_call: TRBV9; clone_size: .; j_call: TRBJ2-7; d_call: TRBD1; cdr3_nt: TGTGCCAGCAGCGTAGCGGGACAGGGGGCCTACGAGCAGTACTTC; cdr3_aa: CASSVAGQGAYEQYF
v_call: TRBV7-4; clone_size: .; j_call: TRBJ2-5; d_call: TRBD2; cdr3_nt: TGTGCCGCTAGCGGGAGGGCCTTGCCCCAGTACTTC; cdr3_aa: CAASGRALPQYF
v_call: TRBV19; clone_size: .; j_call: TRBJ2-1; d_call: TRBD2; cdr3_nt: TGTGCCAGTAGTATACTGGCGGGGGGCGAGTCCTACAATGAGCAGTTCTTC; cdr3_aa: CASSILAGGESYNEQFF
v_call: TRBV29-1; clone_size: .; j_call: TRBJ1-2; d_call: .; cdr3_nt: .; cdr3_aa: CSVAGGTLEYF
v_call: TRBV19; clone_size: .; j_call: TRBJ1-1; d_call: .; cdr3_nt: TGTGCCAGTAGTGGGGGGGCGCGGACTGAAGCTTTCTTT; cdr3_aa: CASSGGARTEAFF
v_call: TRBV27; clone_size: .; j_call: TRBJ2-1; d_call: TRBD2; cdr3_nt: TGTGCCAGCAGTTCCCCAGATGGACTAGCGGTGTACAATGAGCAGTTCTTC; cdr3_aa: CASSSPDGLAVYNEQFF
v_call: TRBV19; clone_size: few; j_call: TRBJ2-1; d_call: TRBD1; cdr3_nt: TGTGCCAGTAGTACCGGGACAGGGAGGGGATACAATGAGCAGTTCTTC; cdr3_aa: CASSTGTGRGYNEQFF
v_call: TRBV5-1; clone_size: few; j_call: TRBJ2-1; d_call: .; cdr3_nt: TGCGCCAGCAGCTTTTTGGGCGAGACCTACAATGAGCAGTTCTTC; cdr3_aa: CASSFLGETYNEQFF
v_call: TRBV16; clone_size: .; j_call: TRBJ1-5; d_call: TRBD1; cdr3_nt: TGTGCCAGCAGCCCCTCAGGGGGTTTTCAGCCCCAGCATTTT; cdr3_aa: CASSPSGGFQPQHF
v_call: TRBV6-1; clone_size: .; j_call: TRBJ1-4; d_call: .; cdr3_nt: TGTGCCAGCAGTGCCCGGGGAGGAAGTGAAAAACTGTTTTTT; cdr3_aa: CASSARGGSEKLFF
v_call: TRBV10-2; clone_size: .; j_call: TRBJ1-1; d_call: .; cdr3_nt: TGCGCCAGCAGTGGCCCAGGGCTGAACACTGAAGCTTTCTTT; cdr3_aa: CASSGPGLNTEAFF
v_call: TRBV5-4; clone_size: .; j_call: TRBJ2-7; d_call: .; cdr3_nt: TGTGCCAGCAGCCCTACTAGCAATCCCTCCTACGAGCAGTACTTC; cdr3_aa: CASSPTSNPSYEQYF
v_call: TRBV19; clone_size: .; j_call: TRBJ1-1; d_call: .; cdr3_nt: TGTGCCAGCTTGCCCCTGGGGGCGCGGGTGAACACTGAAGCTTTCTTT; cdr3_aa: CASLPLGARVNTEAFF
v_call: TRBV6-6; clone_size: .; j_call: TRBJ2-1; d_call: TRBD2; cdr3_nt: TGTGCCAGCAGTTACGCACTAGCGGCACGCTACAATGAGCAGTTCTTC; cdr3_aa: CASSYALAARYNEQFF
v_call: TRBV6-5; clone_size: .; j_call: TRBJ1-2; d_call: .; cdr3_nt: TGTGCCAGCAGTTACTCGACTGCGGGCGATTGGGGCTACACCTTC; cdr3_aa: CASSYSTAGDWGYTF
v_call: TRBV7-3; clone_size: .; j_call: TRBJ1-1; d_call: .; cdr3_nt: TGTGCCAGCAGCTTGGGACAGAACACTGAAGCTTTCTTT; cdr3_aa: CASSLGQNTEAFF
v_call: TRBV19; clone_size: .; j_call: TRBJ1-4; d_call: TRBD1; cdr3_nt: TGTGCCAGTAGTGAGGGGGCCTCGGGGGAAAAACTGTTTTTT; cdr3_aa: CASSEGASGEKLFF
v_call: TRBV6-5; clone_size: .; j_call: TRBJ1-2; d_call: .; cdr3_nt: TGTGCCAGCAACCTACCACAGGGCGGGAACTATGGCTACACCTTC; cdr3_aa: CASNLPQGGNYGYTF
v_call: TRBV6-5; clone_size: .; j_call: TRBJ1-6; d_call: TRBD1; cdr3_nt: TGTGCCAGCGCCAGGGGGGGACAGGGAGATTCACCCCTCCACTTT; cdr3_aa: CASARGGQGDSPLHF
v_call: TRBV9; clone_size: few; j_call: TRBJ1-3; d_call: TRBD1; cdr3_nt: TGTGCCAGCAGCTCCAGGGGGCCTGGAAACACCATATATTTT; cdr3_aa: CASSSRGPGNTIYF
v_call: TRBV18; clone_size: .; j_call: TRBJ1-5; d_call: .; cdr3_nt: TGTGCCAGCTCACCAGGGCAGGGTAATAGGCAGCCCCAGCATTTT; cdr3_aa: CASSPGQGNRQPQHF
v_call: TRBV6-5; clone_size: .; j_call: TRBJ2-1; d_call: TRBD2; cdr3_nt: TGTGCCAGCAGTTATACCGGGACTAGCCCCAATGAGCAGTTCTTC; cdr3_aa: CASSYTGTSPNEQFF
v_call: TRBV5-1; clone_size: .; j_call: TRBJ1-1; d_call: .; cdr3_nt: TGCGCCAGCAGCTTTAATGGGCAGGAAGCTTTCTTT; cdr3_aa: CASSFNGQEAFF
v_call: TRBV6-5; clone_size: once; j_call: TRBJ1-5; d_call: .; cdr3_nt: TGTGCCAGCAGCCGGGAGAGCAATCAGCCCCAGCATTTT; cdr3_aa: CASSRESNQPQHF
v_call: TRBV7-6; clone_size: .; j_call: TRBJ1-4; d_call: .; cdr3_nt: TGTGCCAGCAGCTTATTTGCGGGGAATGTAGAAAAACTGTTTTTT; cdr3_aa: CASSLFAGNVEKLFF
v_call: TRBV28; clone_size: .; j_call: TRBJ2-7; d_call: TRBD1; cdr3_nt: TGTGCCAGCAGTCTCATCGACAGGGTCCACGAGCAGTACTTC; cdr3_aa: CASSLIDRVHEQYF
v_call: TRBV25-1; clone_size: .; j_call: TRBJ1-5; d_call: .; cdr3_nt: TGTGCCAGCAGTCCGGGTAGCAATCAGCCCCAGCATTTT; cdr3_aa: CASSPGSNQPQHF
v_call: TRBV7-9; clone_size: .; j_call: TRBJ2-1; d_call: TRBD2; cdr3_nt: TGTGCCAGCAGCCCCGGACTAGCGGGAGGGCCTTTCTATGAGCAGTTCTTC; cdr3_aa: CASSPGLAGGPFYEQFF
v_call: TRBV9; clone_size: .; j_call: TRBJ2-1; d_call: .; cdr3_nt: TGTGCCAGCAGCTCGGTTAGCTATGAGCAGTTCTTC; cdr3_aa: CASSSVSYEQFF
v_call: TRBV6-5; clone_size: .; j_call: TRBJ2-7; d_call: .; cdr3_nt: TGTGCCAGCAGTTCCCCCAACTACGAGCAGTACTTC; cdr3_aa: CASSSPNYEQYF